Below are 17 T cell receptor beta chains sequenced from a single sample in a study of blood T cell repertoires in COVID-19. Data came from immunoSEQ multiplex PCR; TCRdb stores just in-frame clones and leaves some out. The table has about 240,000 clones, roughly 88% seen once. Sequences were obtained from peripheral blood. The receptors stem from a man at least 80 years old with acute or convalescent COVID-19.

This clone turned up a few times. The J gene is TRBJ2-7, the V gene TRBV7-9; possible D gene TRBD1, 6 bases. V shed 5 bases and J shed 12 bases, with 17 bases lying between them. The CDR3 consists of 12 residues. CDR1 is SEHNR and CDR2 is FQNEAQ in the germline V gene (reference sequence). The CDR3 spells CASSLGTKWLYF. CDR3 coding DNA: TGTGCCAGCAGCCTAGGGACAAAGTGGCTGTACTTC. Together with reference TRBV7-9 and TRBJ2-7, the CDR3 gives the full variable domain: DTGVSQNPRHKITKRGQNVTFRCDPISEHNRLYWYRQTLGQGPEFLTYFQNEAQLEKSRLLSDRFSAERPKGSFSTLEIQRTEQGDSAMYLCASSLGTKWLYFGPGTRLTVT.

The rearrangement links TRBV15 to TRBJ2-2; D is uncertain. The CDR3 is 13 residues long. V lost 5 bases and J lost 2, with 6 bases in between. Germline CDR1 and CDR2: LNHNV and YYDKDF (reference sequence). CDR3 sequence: CATSPINTGELFF. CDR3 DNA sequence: TGTGCCACCAGCCCTATAAACACCGGGGAGCTGTTTTTT.

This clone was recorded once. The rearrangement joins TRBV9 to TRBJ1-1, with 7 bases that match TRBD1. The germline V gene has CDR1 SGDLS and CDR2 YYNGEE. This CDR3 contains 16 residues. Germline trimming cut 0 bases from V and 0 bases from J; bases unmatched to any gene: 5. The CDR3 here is CASSVVPGGMNTEAFF. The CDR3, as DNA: TGTGCCAGCAGCGTAGTCCCAGGGGGGATGAACACTGAAGCTTTCTTT.

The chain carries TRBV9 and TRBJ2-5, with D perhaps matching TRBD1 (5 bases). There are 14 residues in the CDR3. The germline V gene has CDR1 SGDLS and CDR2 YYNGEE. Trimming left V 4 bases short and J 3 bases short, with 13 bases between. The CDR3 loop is CASSPWLGEETQYF. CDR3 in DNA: TGTGCCAGCAGCCCCTGGTTAGGGGAAGAGACCCAGTACTTC.

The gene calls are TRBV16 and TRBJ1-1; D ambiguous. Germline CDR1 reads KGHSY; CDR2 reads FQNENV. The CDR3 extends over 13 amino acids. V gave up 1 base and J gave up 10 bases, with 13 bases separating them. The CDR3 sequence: CASSQFHGFGAFF. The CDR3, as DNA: TGTGCCAGCAGCCAATTTCACGGTTTTGGAGCTTTCTTT.

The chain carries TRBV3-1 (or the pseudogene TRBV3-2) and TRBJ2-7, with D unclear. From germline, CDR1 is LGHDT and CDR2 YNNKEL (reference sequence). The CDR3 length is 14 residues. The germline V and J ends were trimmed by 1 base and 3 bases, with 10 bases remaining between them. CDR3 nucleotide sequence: TGTGCCAGCAGCCAAGTCCCTAGAATCTACGAGCAGTACTTC. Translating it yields CASSQVPRIYEQYF.

CDR3 protein: CAISEPRGEQYF. Here the CDR3 DNA reads TGTGCCATCAGTGAGCCCCGAGGCGAGCAGTACTTC. The chain combines TRBV10-3 with TRBJ2-7, with D uncertain. The V end was cut by 2 bases, the J end by 6 bases, with 8 bases between. Per germline, CDR1 ENHRY and CDR2 SYGVKD. CDR3 size: 12 residues.

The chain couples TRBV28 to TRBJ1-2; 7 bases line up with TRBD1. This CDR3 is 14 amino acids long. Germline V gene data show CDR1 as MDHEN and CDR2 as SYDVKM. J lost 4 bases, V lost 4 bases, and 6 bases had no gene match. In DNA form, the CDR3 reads TGTGCCAGCAGTTCACCGACAGGGTCCTATGGCTACACCTTC. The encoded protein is CASSSPTGSYGYTF.

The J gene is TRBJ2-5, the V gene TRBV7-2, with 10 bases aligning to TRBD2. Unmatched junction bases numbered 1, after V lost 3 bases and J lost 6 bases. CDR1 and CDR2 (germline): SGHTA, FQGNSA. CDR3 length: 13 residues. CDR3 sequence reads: CASSLTSGQTQYF. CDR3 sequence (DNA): TGTGCCAGCAGCTTGACTAGCGGGCAGACCCAGTACTTC.

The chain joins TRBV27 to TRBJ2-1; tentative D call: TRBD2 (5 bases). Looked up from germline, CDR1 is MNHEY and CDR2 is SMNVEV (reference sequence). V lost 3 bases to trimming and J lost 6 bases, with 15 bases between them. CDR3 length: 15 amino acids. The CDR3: CASSFRLTAGNEQFF. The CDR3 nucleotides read TGTGCCAGCAGTTTCAGACTGACGGCGGGCAATGAGCAGTTCTTC.

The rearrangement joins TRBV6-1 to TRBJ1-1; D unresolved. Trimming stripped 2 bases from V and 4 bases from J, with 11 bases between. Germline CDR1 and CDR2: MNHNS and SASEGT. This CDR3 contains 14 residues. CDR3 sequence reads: CASSELEGGTEAFF. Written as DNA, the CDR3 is TGTGCCAGCAGTGAACTGGAGGGAGGCACTGAAGCTTTCTTT.

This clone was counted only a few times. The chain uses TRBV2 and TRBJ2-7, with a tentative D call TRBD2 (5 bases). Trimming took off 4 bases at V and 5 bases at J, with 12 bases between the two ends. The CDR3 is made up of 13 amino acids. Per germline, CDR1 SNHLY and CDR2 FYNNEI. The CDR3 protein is CASSVEGKNEQYF. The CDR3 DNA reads TGTGCCAGCAGTGTAGAGGGTAAAAACGAGCAGTACTTC.

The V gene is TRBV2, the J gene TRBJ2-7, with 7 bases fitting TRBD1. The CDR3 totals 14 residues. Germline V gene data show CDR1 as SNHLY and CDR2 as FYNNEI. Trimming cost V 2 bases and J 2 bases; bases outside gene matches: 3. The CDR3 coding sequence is TGTGCCAGCAGTGAACAGGGGGTTGCCTACGAGCAGTACTTC. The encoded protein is CASSEQGVAYEQYF.

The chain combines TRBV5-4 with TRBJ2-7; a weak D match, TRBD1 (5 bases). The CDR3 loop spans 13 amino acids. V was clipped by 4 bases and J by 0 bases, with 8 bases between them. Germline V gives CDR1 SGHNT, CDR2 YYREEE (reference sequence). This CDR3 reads CASSLQVSYEQYF. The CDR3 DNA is TGTGCCAGCAGCCTACAGGTCTCCTACGAGCAGTACTTC.

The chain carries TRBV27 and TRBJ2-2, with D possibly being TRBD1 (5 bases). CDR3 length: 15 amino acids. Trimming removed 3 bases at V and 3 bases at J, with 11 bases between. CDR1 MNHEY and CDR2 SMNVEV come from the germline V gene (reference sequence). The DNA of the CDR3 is TGTGCCAGCAGTTTGGGCCAGGGATACACCGGGGAGCTGTTTTTT. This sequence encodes CASSLGQGYTGELFF.

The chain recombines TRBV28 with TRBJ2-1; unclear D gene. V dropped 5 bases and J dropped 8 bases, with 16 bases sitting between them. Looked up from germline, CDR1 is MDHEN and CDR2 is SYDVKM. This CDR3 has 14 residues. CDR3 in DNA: TGTGCCAGCAGTCTAAACCAAATGGGCTATGAGCAGTTCTTC. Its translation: CASSLNQMGYEQFF.

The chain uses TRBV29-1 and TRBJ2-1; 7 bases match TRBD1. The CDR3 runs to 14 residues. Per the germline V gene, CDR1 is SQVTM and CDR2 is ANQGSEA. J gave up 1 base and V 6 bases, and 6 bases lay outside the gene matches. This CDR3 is CSVPGQISYNEQFF. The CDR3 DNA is TGCAGCGTACCGGGACAGATATCCTACAATGAGCAGTTCTTC.